This entry is about one T cell receptor beta chain. Its antigen is as yet unknown. The sample originates from a study of T cell repertoires in cytomegalovirus infection. On the study more broadly: CMV epitopes in the study were HLA-C-restricted (recently identified) and HLA-B-restricted (well studied). The public TCR beta signatures pointed to both CMV infection and matching HLA type. Notes on the study in general: Adding up the frequency of public TCR beta families identified people who carried CMV plus the relevant HLA. Within the response measured ex vivo, HLA-C-restricted CMV-specific TCR beta clonotypes were dominant.

Trimming cost V 8 bases and J 10 bases, with 11 bases left between them. Germline V lookup: CDR1 SNHLY, CDR2 FYNNEI. The CDR3 loop spans 10 amino acids. TCRdb itself ran the reads through MiXCR, one entry per CDR3 protein. The sample lists around 710,000 distinct CDR3 sequences; roughly 29% were seen once. The chain links TRBV2 to TRBJ1-1; no clear D. This receptor was taken from a human donor in good health (CMV status not recorded). Some clones in this sample may be carry-over from other donors' samples. The sample in question was cultured CD8+ T cells from PBMCs, obtained from culture after CMV antigen stimulation. CDR3 coding DNA: TGTGCCAGCGGTGGTGTAAGAGCTTTCTTT. This codes for CASGGVRAFF.